Here is one TCR beta chain with its context. This sample was taken from a study of blood T cell repertoires in COVID-19. Study as a whole: The United States, Italy and Spain supplied acute and convalescent COVID-19 samples. PBMCs, B-cell-depleted T cells, or T cells provided the cDNA or gDNA that made up the material.

Trimming cost V 4 bases and J 1 base; bases outside gene matches: 6. CDR3 length: 15 amino acids. The V gene's germline CDR1 is SGDLS and CDR2 YYNGEE. In the source study's methods: Reference gene primer amplification gave nucleated cell count estimates. Profiled with immunoSEQ multiplex PCR; TCRdb holds only in-frame clones, not every one. V, J and clone size reflect that table, while D and trimming were determined from the DNA. Of roughly 200,000 clones listed, around 87% were seen once; the top ten hold 0.6% to 0.8%. The TCR sequence derives from a man between 50 and 59 years old with acute or convalescent COVID-19. The chain links TRBV9 to TRBJ2-3; 7 positions match TRBD2. The sequenced material came from peripheral blood. The CDR3 coding sequence is TGTGCCAGCAGCCGACTAGCCCAAGGCACAGATACGCAGTATTTT. This translates into CASSRLAQGTDTQYF.